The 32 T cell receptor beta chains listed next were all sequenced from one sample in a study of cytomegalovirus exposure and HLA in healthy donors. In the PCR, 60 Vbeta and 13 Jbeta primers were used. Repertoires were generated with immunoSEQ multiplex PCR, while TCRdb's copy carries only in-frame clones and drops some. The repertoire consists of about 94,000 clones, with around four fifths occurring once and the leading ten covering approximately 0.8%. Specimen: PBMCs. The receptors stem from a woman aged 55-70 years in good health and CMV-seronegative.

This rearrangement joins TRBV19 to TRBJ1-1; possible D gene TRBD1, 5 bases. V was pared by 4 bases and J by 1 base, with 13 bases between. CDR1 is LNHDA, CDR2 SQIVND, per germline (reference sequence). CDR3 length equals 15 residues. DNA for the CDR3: TGTGCCAGTAGTACCCGGGGAGGGGAGAACACTGAAGCTTTCTTT. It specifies CASSTRGGENTEAFF.

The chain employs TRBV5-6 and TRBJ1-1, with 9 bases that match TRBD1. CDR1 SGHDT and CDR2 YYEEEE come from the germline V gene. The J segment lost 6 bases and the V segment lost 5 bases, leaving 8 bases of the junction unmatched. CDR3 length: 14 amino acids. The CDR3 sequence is CASRLQGAVAEAFF. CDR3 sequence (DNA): TGTGCCAGCAGGTTACAGGGGGCCGTGGCTGAAGCTTTCTTT. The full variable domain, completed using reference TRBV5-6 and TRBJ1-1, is DAGVTQSPTHLIKTRGQQVTLRCSPKSGHDTVSWYQQALGQGPQFIFQYYEEEERQRGNFPDRFSGHQFPNYSSELNVNALLLGDSALYLCASRLQGAVAEAFFGQGTRLTVV.

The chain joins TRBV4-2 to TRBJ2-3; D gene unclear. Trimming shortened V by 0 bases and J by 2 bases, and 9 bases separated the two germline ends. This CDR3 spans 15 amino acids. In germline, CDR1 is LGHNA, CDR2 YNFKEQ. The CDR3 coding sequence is TGTGCCAGCAGCCAAGATCCCCTTCCCACAGATACGCAGTATTTT. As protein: CASSQDPLPTDTQYF.

In DNA, the CDR3 is TGTGCCTGGACTAGAATCCCAAGGACAGGGCACGGCTACACCTTC. Translating gives CAWTRIPRTGHGYTF. The chain links TRBV30 to TRBJ1-2; 8 bases fit TRBD1. From germline, CDR1 is GTSNPN and CDR2 SVGIG (reference sequence). The CDR3 is 15 residues long. J was trimmed by 8 bases and V by 4 bases; bases with no gene match: 15.

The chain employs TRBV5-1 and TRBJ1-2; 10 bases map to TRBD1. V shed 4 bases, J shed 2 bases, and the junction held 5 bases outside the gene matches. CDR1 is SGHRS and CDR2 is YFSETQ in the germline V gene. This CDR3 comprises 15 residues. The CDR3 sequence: CASSLRTGGNYGYTF. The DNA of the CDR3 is TGCGCCAGCAGCCTTAGGACAGGGGGGAACTATGGCTACACCTTC.

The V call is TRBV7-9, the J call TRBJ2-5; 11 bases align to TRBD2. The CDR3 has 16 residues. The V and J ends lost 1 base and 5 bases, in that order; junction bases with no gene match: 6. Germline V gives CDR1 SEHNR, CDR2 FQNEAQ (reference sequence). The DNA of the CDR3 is TGTGCCAGCAGCTTAGTCGTAGCGGGAGGGCGGGAGACCCAGTACTTC. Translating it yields CASSLVVAGGRETQYF.

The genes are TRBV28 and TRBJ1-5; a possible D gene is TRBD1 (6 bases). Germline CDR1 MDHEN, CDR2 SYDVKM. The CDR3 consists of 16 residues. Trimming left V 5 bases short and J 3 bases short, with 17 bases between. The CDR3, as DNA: TGTGCCAGCAGTAGAGGGACATATATTTTCAATCAGCCCCAGCATTTT. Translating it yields CASSRGTYIFNQPQHF.

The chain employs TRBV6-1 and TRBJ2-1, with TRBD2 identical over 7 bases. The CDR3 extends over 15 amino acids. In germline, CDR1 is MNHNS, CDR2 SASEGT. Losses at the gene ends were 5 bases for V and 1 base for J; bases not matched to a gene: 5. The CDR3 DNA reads TGTGCCAGCAGTCATGAGCGGGGATCCTACAATGAGCAGTTCTTC. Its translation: CASSHERGSYNEQFF.

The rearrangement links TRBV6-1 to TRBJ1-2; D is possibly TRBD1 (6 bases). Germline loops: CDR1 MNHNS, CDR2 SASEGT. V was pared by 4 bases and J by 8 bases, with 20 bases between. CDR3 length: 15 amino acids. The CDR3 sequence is CASSAGQGYQEGYTF. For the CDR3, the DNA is TGTGCCAGCAGTGCCGGCCAGGGGTATCAGGAAGGCTACACCTTC.

CDR3 sequence reads: CASSFGGENIQYF. The CDR3 region has the DNA TGCGCCAGCAGCTTCGGCGGGGAAAACATTCAGTACTTC. The chain is built from TRBV5-1 and TRBJ2-4; tentatively, D is TRBD2 (6 bases). The CDR3 extends over 13 amino acids. V was shortened by 2 bases and J by 5 bases, with 8 bases between the two germline ends. The germline V gene encodes CDR1 SGHRS and CDR2 YFSETQ.

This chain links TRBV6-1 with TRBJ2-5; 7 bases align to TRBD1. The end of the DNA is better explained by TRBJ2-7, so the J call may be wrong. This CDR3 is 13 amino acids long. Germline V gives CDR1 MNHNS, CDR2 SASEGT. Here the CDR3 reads CASSGTGFYEQYF. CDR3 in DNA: TGTGCCAGCAGTGGGACAGGATTCTACGAGCAGTACTTC.

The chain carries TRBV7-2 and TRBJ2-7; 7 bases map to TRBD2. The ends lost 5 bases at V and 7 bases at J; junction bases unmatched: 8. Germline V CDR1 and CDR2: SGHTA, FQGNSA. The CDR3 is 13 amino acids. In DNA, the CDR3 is TGTGCCAGCAGCCCCCGGACTAGTTGGGAGCAGTACTTC. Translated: CASSPRTSWEQYF.

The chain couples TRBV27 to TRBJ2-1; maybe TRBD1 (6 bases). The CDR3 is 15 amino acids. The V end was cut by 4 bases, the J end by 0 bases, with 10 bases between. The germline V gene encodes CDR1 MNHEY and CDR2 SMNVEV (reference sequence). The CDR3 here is CASSWTVSSYNEQFF. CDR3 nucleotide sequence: TGTGCCAGCAGTTGGACAGTGAGCTCCTACAATGAGCAGTTCTTC.

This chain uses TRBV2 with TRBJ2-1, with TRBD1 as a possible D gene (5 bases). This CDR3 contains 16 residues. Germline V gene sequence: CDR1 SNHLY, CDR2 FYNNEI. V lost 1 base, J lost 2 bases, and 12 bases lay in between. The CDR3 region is CASSEDKRGTYNEQFF. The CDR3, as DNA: TGTGCCAGCAGTGAAGATAAAAGGGGCACCTACAATGAGCAGTTCTTC.

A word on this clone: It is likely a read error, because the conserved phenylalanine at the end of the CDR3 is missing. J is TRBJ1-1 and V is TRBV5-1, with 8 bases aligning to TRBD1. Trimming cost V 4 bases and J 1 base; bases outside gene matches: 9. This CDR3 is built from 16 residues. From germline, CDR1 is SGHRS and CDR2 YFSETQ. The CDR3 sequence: CASSPRQGRGNTEAFL. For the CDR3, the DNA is TGCGCCAGCAGCCCTCGACAGGGGAGAGGGAACACTGAAGCTTTCCTT.

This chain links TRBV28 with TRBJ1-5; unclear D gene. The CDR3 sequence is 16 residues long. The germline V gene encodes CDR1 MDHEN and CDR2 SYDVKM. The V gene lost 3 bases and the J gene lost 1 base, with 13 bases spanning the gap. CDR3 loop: CASSLALRGSNQPQHF. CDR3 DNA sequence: TGTGCCAGCAGTTTGGCCCTGAGAGGGAGCAATCAGCCCCAGCATTTT.

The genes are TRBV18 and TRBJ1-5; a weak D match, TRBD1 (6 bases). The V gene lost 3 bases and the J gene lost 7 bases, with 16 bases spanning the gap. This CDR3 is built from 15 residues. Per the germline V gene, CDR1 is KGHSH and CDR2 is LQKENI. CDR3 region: CASSPRQVSGQPQHF. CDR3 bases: TGTGCCAGCTCACCGAGACAGGTGTCGGGGCAGCCCCAGCATTTT.

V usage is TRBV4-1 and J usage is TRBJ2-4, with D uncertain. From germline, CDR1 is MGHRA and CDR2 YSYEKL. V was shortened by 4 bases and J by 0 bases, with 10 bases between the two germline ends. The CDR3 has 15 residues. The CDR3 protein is CASSRDTVAKNIQYF. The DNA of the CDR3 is TGCGCCAGCAGCCGAGACACGGTAGCCAAAAACATTCAGTACTTC.

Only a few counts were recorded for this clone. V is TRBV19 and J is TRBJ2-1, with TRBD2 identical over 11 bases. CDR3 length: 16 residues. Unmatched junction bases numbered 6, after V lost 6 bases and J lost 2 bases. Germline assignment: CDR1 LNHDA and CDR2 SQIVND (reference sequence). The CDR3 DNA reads TGTGCCAGTAGCCAACCGGGACTAGCGGCCTACAATGAGCAGTTCTTC. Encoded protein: CASSQPGLAAYNEQFF.

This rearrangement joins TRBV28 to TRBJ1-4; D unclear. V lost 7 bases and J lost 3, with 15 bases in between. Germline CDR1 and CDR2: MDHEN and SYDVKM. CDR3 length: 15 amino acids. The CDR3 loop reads CASNPRGEANEKLFF. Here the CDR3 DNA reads TGTGCCAGCAACCCCCGTGGAGAGGCTAATGAAAAACTGTTTTTT. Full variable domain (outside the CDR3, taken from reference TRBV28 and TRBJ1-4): DVKVTQSSRYLVKRTGEKVFLECVQDMDHENMFWYRQDPGLGLRLIYFSYDVKMKEKGDIPEGYSVSREKKERFSLILESASTNQTSMYLCASNPRGEANEKLFFGSGTQLSVL.

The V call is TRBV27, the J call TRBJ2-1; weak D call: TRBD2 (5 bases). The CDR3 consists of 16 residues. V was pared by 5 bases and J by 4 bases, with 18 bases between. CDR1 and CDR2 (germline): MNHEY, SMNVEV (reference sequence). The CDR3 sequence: CASSTWGDLTYNEQFF. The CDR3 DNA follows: TGTGCCAGCAGTACCTGGGGAGATTTGACGTACAATGAGCAGTTCTTC.

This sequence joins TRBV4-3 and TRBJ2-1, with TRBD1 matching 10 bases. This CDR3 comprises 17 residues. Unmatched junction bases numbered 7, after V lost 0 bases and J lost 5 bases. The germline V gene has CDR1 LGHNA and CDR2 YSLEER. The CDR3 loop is CASSQDRWTGGHNEQFF. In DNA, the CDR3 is TGCGCCAGCAGCCAAGATAGATGGACAGGGGGTCACAATGAGCAGTTCTTC.

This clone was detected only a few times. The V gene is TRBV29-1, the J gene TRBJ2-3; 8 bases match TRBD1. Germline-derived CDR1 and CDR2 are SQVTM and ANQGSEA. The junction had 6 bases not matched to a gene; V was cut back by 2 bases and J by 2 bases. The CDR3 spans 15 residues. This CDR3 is CSVERTGGVTDTQYF. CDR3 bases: TGCAGCGTTGAACGTACAGGGGGTGTCACAGATACGCAGTATTTT.

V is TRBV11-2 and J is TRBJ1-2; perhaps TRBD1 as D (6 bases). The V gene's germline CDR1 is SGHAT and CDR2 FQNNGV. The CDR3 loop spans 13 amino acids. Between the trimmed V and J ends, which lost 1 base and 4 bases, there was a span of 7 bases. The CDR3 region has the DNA TGTGCCAGCAGCTTAGGGACAGCCTATGGCTACACCTTC. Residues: CASSLGTAYGYTF.

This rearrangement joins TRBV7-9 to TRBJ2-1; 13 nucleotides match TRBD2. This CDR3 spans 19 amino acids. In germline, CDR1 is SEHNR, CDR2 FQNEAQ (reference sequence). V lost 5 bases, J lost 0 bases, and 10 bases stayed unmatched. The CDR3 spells CASSPRTSGSVSSYNEQFF. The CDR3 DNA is TGTGCCAGCAGCCCCCGGACTAGCGGGAGTGTCTCCTCCTACAATGAGCAGTTCTTC.

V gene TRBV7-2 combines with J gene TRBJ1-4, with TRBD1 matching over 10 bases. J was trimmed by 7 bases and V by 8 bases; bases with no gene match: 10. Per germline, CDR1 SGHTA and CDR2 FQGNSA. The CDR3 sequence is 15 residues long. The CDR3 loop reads CASLFDRGRIEKLFF. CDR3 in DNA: TGTGCCAGCCTTTTCGACAGGGGGCGTATTGAAAAACTGTTTTTT.

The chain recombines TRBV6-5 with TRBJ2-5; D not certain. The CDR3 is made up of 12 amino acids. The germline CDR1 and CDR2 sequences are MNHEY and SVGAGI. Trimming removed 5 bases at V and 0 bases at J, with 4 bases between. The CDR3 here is CASSRDQETQYF. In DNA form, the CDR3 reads TGTGCCAGCAGTCGGGACCAAGAGACCCAGTACTTC.

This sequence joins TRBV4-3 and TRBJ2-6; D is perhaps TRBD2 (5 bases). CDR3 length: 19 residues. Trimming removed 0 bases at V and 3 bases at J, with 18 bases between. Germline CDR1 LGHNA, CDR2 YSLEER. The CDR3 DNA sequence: TGCGCCAGCAGCCAAGATGTAACCCTGAGCCGGGGTGGGGCCAACGTCCTGACTTTC. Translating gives CASSQDVTLSRGGANVLTF.

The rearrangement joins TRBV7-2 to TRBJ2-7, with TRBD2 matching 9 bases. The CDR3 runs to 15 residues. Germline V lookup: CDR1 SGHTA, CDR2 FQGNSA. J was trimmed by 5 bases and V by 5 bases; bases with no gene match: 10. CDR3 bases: TGTGCCAGCAGCAAACAGCGGGGGGATTACCACGAGCAGTACTTC. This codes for CASSKQRGDYHEQYF.

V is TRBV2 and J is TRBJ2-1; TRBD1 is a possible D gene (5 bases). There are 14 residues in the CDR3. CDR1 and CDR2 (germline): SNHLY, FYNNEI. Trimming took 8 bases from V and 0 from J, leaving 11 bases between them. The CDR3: CASAGSSSYNEQFF. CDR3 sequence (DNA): TGTGCCAGCGCAGGGTCGAGCTCCTACAATGAGCAGTTCTTC. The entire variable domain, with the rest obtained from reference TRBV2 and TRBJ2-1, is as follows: EPEVTQTPSHQVTQMGQEVILRCVPISNHLYFYWYRQILGQKVEFLVSFYNNEISEKSEIFDDQFSVERPDGSNFTLKIRSTKLEDSAMYFCASAGSSSYNEQFFGPGTRLTVL.

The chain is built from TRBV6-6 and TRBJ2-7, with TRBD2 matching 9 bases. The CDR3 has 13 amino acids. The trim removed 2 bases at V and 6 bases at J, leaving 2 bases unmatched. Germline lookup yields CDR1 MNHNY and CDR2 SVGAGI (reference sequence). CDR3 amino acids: CASSYRTSAEQYF. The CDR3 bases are TGTGCCAGCAGTTACCGGACTAGCGCCGAGCAGTACTTC.

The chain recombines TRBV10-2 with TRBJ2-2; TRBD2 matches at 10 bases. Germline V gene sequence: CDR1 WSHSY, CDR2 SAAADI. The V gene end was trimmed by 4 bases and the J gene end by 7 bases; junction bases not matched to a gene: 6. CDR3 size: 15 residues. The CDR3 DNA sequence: TGCGCCAGCAGTGTCCAGCGGGGGGGCGACGGGGAGCTGTTTTTT. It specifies CASSVQRGGDGELFF.